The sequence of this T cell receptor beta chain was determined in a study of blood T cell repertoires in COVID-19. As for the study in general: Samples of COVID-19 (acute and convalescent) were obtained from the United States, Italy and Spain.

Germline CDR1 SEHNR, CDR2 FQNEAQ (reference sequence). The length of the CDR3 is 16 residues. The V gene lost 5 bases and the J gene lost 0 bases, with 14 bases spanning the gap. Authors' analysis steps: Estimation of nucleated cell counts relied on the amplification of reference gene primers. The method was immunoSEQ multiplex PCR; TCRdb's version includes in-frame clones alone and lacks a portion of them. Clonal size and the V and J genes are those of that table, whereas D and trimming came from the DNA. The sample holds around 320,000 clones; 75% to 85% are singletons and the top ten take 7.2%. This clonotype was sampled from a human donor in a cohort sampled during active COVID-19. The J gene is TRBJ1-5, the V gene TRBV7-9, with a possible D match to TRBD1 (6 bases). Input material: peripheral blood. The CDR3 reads CASSPSTGSSNQPQHF. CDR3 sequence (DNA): TGTGCCAGCAGCCCATCCACAGGGAGTAGCAATCAGCCCCAGCATTTT. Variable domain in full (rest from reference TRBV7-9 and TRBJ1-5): DTGVSQNPRHKITKRGQNVTFRCDPISEHNRLYWYRQTLGQGPEFLTYFQNEAQLEKSRLLSDRFSAERPKGSFSTLEIQRTEQGDSAMYLCASSPSTGSSNQPQHFGDGTRLSIL.